This T cell receptor (beta chain) was sequenced in a study of blood T cell repertoires in COVID-19. Measured with immunoSEQ multiplex PCR; TCRdb has only the in-frame clones, and not every one. Of 390,000 or so clones detected, roughly four fifths appear once; the ten largest clones hold 5.1%. The CDR3 extends over 14 amino acids. Germline assignment: CDR1 ENHRY and CDR2 SYGVKD. Trimming removed 2 bases from V and 6 bases from J, with 11 bases in between. Specimen: PBMCs or T cells enriched from blood (not recorded which). The sequence derives from a woman aged 50 to 65 who had recovered from COVID-19. The chain links TRBV10-3 to TRBJ1-5; D is possibly TRBD1 (6 bases). The CDR3: CAISEQGLIQPQHF. DNA for the CDR3: TGTGCCATCAGTGAGCAGGGGTTGATTCAGCCCCAGCATTTT.